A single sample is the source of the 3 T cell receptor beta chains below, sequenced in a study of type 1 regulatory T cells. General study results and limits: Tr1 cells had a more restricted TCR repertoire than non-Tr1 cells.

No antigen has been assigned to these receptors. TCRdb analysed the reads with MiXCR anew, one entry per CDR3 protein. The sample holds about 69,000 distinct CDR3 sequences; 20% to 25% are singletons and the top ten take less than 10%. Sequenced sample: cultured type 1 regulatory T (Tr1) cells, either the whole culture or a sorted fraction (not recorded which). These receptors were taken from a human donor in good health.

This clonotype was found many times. The CDR3 coding sequence is TGCGCCAGCAGCTTTCGGGGGTTGGACACTGAAGCTTTCTTT. Amino acid sequence: CASSFRGLDTEAFF. This rearrangement joins TRBV5-1 to TRBJ1-1; tentatively, D is TRBD1 (5 bases). V was pared by 2 bases and J by 3 bases, with 11 bases between. From germline, CDR1 is SGHRS and CDR2 YFSETQ. The CDR3 spans 14 residues.

The chain's CDR3 is CASSLYGTVDTQYF. As DNA, the CDR3 is TGTGCCAGCAGCTTATACGGGACGGTGGATACGCAGTATTTT. The chain is built from TRBV7-2 and TRBJ2-3; D might be TRBD1 or TRBD2, each matching 5 bases. The CDR3 has 14 residues. V dropped 2 bases and J dropped 6 bases, with 12 bases sitting between them. Germline CDR1 is SGHTA and CDR2 is FQGNSA.

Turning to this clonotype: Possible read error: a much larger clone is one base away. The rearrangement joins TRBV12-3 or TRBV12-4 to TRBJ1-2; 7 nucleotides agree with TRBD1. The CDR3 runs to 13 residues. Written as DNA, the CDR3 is TGTGCCAGAAGTTTACAGGGGAACTATGGCTACACCTTC. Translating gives CARSLQGNYGYTF.